By frequency in the sample, the clone carrying this T cell receptor beta chain is medium-sized. The antigen remains undetermined. This specimen belongs to a study of cytomegalovirus exposure and HLA in healthy donors. Study results and limitations: Across HLA loci, a later analysis found differing TCR association rates, with DRB1 most and HLA-C fewest.

The study ran its PCR with 60 Vbeta and 13 Jbeta primers. The protocol was immunoSEQ multiplex PCR, while the TCRdb copy is restricted to in-frame clones and leaves out a portion. The table lists roughly 190,000 clones, roughly 81% of them singletons. Sample: PBMCs. This clonotype was obtained from a woman under 40 in good health and CMV-seropositive.

The CDR3 loop is CASSDRGKYGYTF. For the CDR3, the DNA is TGTGCCAGCAGTGACAGGGGTAAATATGGCTACACCTTC. V gene TRBV6-1 combines with J gene TRBJ1-2; D might be TRBD1 (6 bases). The CDR3 sequence is 13 residues long. The ends were cut back, 3 bases at V and 5 bases at J, with 10 bases in the middle. Germline V gene lookup returns CDR1 MNHNS and CDR2 SASEGT.